These 20 T cell receptor beta chains share one sample of origin, sequenced in a study of blood T cell repertoires in COVID-19. Libraries were prepared by immunoSEQ multiplex PCR; TCRdb keeps only in-frame clonotypes and omits some of them. The sample shows 200,000 or so clones, roughly 79% of them seen only once. The specimen sequenced was peripheral blood. The receptors here all came from a human donor with acute or convalescent COVID-19. The donor label of this sample is uncertain.

V gene TRBV12-3 or TRBV12-4 combines with J gene TRBJ1-2; D remains unclear. The CDR3 has 13 amino acids. V was pared by 2 bases and J by 8 bases, with 12 bases between. The CDR3 here is CASSLSGSRGYTF. The CDR3 DNA is TGTGCCAGCAGTTTATCGGGATCCCGAGGCTACACCTTC.

This chain links TRBV29-1 with TRBJ1-2; 9 bases map to TRBD1. Trimming removed 4 bases from V and 7 bases from J; junction bases left unmatched: 10. Germline assignment: CDR1 SQVTM and CDR2 ANQGSEA. CDR3 length equals 14 residues. This CDR3 is CSVASGQGYSGYTF. CDR3 DNA: TGCAGCGTTGCCTCCGGACAGGGGTATTCTGGCTACACCTTC.

The chain recombines TRBV19 with TRBJ1-1; 11 bases are a match to TRBD1. CDR3 size: 18 residues. Trimming took 7 bases from V and 3 from J; bases not matched to a gene: 16. Germline-derived CDR1 and CDR2 are LNHDA and SQIVND (reference sequence). Written as DNA, the CDR3 is TGTGCCAGTATCCCGGACAGGGGGCGCCCCGGGAGGGACACTGAAGCTTTCTTT. It encodes CASIPDRGRPGRDTEAFF.

V is TRBV30 and J is TRBJ1-4; TRBD1 might be the D (5 bases). This CDR3 contains 14 residues. The ends were cut back, 4 bases at V and 10 bases at J, with 19 bases in the middle. Per the germline V gene, CDR1 is GTSNPN and CDR2 is SVGIG (reference sequence). CDR3 nucleotides: TGTGCCTGGAAGGCGGGGCAGGGTGCGGGAAAACTGTTTTTT. Protein sequence: CAWKAGQGAGKLFF.

The genes are TRBV2 and TRBJ2-1, with 10 bases aligning to TRBD1. CDR3 length: 16 residues. Germline values: CDR1 SNHLY, CDR2 FYNNEI. The V gene end was trimmed by 2 bases and the J gene end by 5 bases; junction bases not matched to a gene: 6. The DNA for the CDR3 is TGTGCCAGCAGTGAAAAGGGGGGACAGGGGAACAATGAGCAGTTCTTC. Protein: CASSEKGGQGNNEQFF.

This clone was recorded once. The CDR3 nucleotides are TGTGCCAGCAGTGTCGGACAGGGACTTAAAGCTTTCTTT. It is translated as CASSVGQGLKAFF. This chain uses TRBV12-3 or TRBV12-4 with TRBJ1-1; 8 bases line up with TRBD1. This CDR3 spans 13 amino acids. Unmatched junction bases numbered 8, after V lost 5 bases and J lost 9 bases.

This clone was counted between two and nine times. The V and J genes are TRBV30 and TRBJ2-7; 8 nucleotides line up with TRBD1. The germline CDR1 and CDR2 sequences are GTSNPN and SVGIG (reference sequence). The CDR3 length is 15 residues. V was pared by 2 bases and J by 3 bases, with 9 bases of the junction left unmatched. The CDR3: CAWSNLGQGFYEQYF. CDR3 in DNA: TGTGCCTGGAGTAACCTAGGACAGGGTTTCTACGAGCAGTACTTC.

The J gene is TRBJ1-1, the V gene TRBV27, with no clear D. CDR3 length: 13 residues. V was trimmed by 0 bases and J by 3 bases, leaving 5 bases between them. CDR1 and CDR2 from the germline V gene are MNHEY and SMNVEV (reference sequence). The CDR3 loop is CASSLSRDTEAFF. CDR3 bases: TGTGCCAGCAGTTTATCGAGGGACACTGAAGCTTTCTTT.

This clone was picked up a small number of times. The chain couples TRBV12-3 or TRBV12-4 to TRBJ2-7; D might be TRBD2 (5 bases). V gave up 3 bases and J gave up 4 bases, with 10 bases separating them. The CDR3 runs 13 residues. Here the CDR3 DNA reads TGTGCCAGCAGTTTTGGACTGGGGTACGAGCAGTACTTC. This translates into CASSFGLGYEQYF.

The chain couples TRBV30 to TRBJ2-7; TRBD1 is a possible D gene (6 bases). Per germline, CDR1 GTSNPN and CDR2 SVGIG (reference sequence). This CDR3 is built from 13 residues. V was pared by 2 bases and J by 3 bases, with 11 bases between. This CDR3 is CAWSQGSGYEQYF. The CDR3 DNA reads as TGTGCCTGGAGTCAGGGGTCGGGCTACGAGCAGTACTTC.

The CDR3 region has the DNA TGTGCCAGCAGTCTCCCAACGACAGGGTCGGCGAACACTGAAGCTTTCTTT. Translated: CASSLPTTGSANTEAFF. This chain joins TRBV28 and TRBJ1-1; 7 positions agree with TRBD1. The CDR3 loop spans 17 amino acids. V lost 5 bases and J lost 1; bases outside the gene matches: 13. CDR1 MDHEN and CDR2 SYDVKM come from the germline V gene.

The gene calls are TRBV4-1 and TRBJ2-1; the D is unclear. Between the trimmed V and J ends, which lost 1 base and 6 bases, there was a span of 7 bases. CDR1 is MGHRA and CDR2 is YSYEKL in the germline V gene. This CDR3 has 13 residues. The CDR3 DNA sequence: TGCGCCAGCAGCCAAGCACCGGTCAATGAGCAGTTCTTC. Its protein product is CASSQAPVNEQFF.

This clone showed up just a few times. V usage is TRBV6-4 and J usage is TRBJ2-2, with TRBD1 matching 11 bases. The CDR3 extends over 16 amino acids. V gave up 5 bases and J gave up 5 bases; unmatched junction bases: 7. CDR1 and CDR2 from the germline V gene are MRHNA and SNTAGT. In DNA, the CDR3 is TGTGCCAGCAGTCCCACCGGGACAGGGGGAACCGGGGAGCTGTTTTTT. Translated: CASSPTGTGGTGELFF.

In this sample, this clone turned up once. V usage is TRBV6-5 and J usage is TRBJ2-3; D unresolved. Trimming left V 9 bases short and J 9 bases short, with 13 bases between. From germline, CDR1 is MNHEY and CDR2 SVGAGI. The CDR3 is made up of 11 amino acids. CDR3 in DNA: TGTGCCAGTCTGAACGGAGCCACGCAGTATTTT. It encodes CASLNGATQYF.

V usage is TRBV7-3 and J usage is TRBJ2-2; 9 bases fit TRBD1. V shed 4 bases, J shed 6 bases, and the junction held 6 bases outside the gene matches. This CDR3 region has 15 residues. Germline CDR1 is SGHTA and CDR2 is FQGTGA. CDR3 in amino acids: CASSSYRGHSGELFF. As DNA, the CDR3 is TGTGCCAGCAGCTCCTACAGGGGGCACTCCGGGGAGCTGTTTTTT.

This chain uses TRBV6-6 with TRBJ2-1, with D possibly matching TRBD2 (5 bases). Per the germline V gene, CDR1 is MNHNY and CDR2 is SVGAGI (reference sequence). Trimming took 6 bases from V and 11 from J, leaving 11 bases between them. The CDR3 has 11 residues. CDR3 DNA: TGTGCCAGCAGGAGAGAGACTAAGCAGTTCTTC. It translates to CASRRETKQFF.

This rearrangement joins TRBV20-1 to TRBJ1-1; D might be TRBD1 (5 bases). Germline V lookup: CDR1 DFQATT, CDR2 SNEGSKA (reference sequence). The CDR3 has 15 residues. Trimming cost V 4 bases and J 1 base, with 16 bases left between them. The CDR3 coding sequence is TGCAGTGCTAATGATAGACAGCGGGGGAACACTGAAGCTTTCTTT. Its protein is CSANDRQRGNTEAFF.

The rearrangement joins TRBV3-1 (or the pseudogene TRBV3-2) to TRBJ1-2; D not certain. CDR1 LGHDT and CDR2 YNNKEL come from the germline V gene (reference sequence). Trimming stripped 3 bases from V and 4 bases from J, with 9 bases between. The CDR3 contains 13 residues. CDR3 bases: TGTGCCAGCAGCCACGGCGGATCCTATGGCTACACCTTC. Translation: CASSHGGSYGYTF.

This clone was found once. The gene calls are TRBV30 and TRBJ1-5; no clear D gene. The V gene lost 4 bases and the J gene lost 2 bases, with 9 bases spanning the gap. The CDR3 is made up of 13 amino acids. Germline lookup yields CDR1 GTSNPN and CDR2 SVGIG (reference sequence). CDR3 loop: CAWNGGRNQPQHF. The DNA for the CDR3 is TGTGCCTGGAATGGCGGGCGCAATCAGCCCCAGCATTTT.

The V gene is TRBV5-6, the J gene TRBJ2-1; 12 bases map to TRBD1. Losses at the gene ends were 3 bases for V and 7 bases for J; bases not matched to a gene: 5. Germline CDR1 and CDR2: SGHDT and YYEEEE. This CDR3 has 15 amino acids. Here the CDR3 reads CASSWDRGLGNEQFF. CDR3 nucleotide sequence: TGTGCCAGCAGCTGGGACAGGGGGCTAGGTAATGAGCAGTTCTTC.